What follows is one TCR beta chain and its context. Its cognate antigen is unknown. V was shortened by 8 bases and J by 4 bases, with 14 bases between the two germline ends. This CDR3 has 13 residues. A second about 6 to 12 cycle PCR used barcoded and J-beta primers. Every single cDNA molecule received a tag from a template-switch adaptor with 12 random nucleotides. TCRdb re-derived calls from the 5' RACE reads in MiXCR, one entry per CDR3 protein. The table lists fewer than 1,000,000 distinct CDR3 sequences, under 45% of them singletons, with roughly 18% in the top ten. This entry is derived from a study of blood T cells in healthy people across ages. Study results and limitations: It was not known whether donors were CMV positive (a possible confounder of expanded clonotype changes). Older age coincided with a roughly linear decline in TCR beta diversity per million T cells. Both higher diversity and more naive CD4+ cells marked long-lived donors when set against aged donors.

J is TRBJ1-2 and V is TRBV12-3 or TRBV12-4; the D is unclear. The receptor comes from a man aged 60 to 75 in good health. Sequences were obtained from blood. As DNA, the CDR3 is TGTGCCAGCGGCCCGGGGTCCTTCTATGGCTACACCTTC. Translation: CASGPGSFYGYTF.